This note documents a single TCR beta chain sequence. Its cognate antigen has yet to be identified. No quality values exist for individual bases; no much larger clone is one base distant. Relative to germline, V is missing 6 bases and J is missing 10 bases, with 7 bases of the junction outside any gene match. From the cysteine through the phenylalanine, the CDR3 covers 14 amino acids. Of the read, only the CDR3 DNA is kept; its 42 bases are in frame from base 1. Based on the germline V gene, the CDR1 and CDR2 sequences are LGHNA and YNFKEQ. The cohort was made up of 666 healthy bone marrow donors. At the time of sampling, all cohort members were nominally healthy, though unrecorded immune exposures were likely present. The donor tested CMV seropositive, placing the donor among the approximately 290 seropositive members of the cohort. A peripheral blood sample was provided by each donor, and peripheral blood mononuclear cells were used for TCR beta sequencing. Genomic DNA was extracted from the blood cell samples with the Qiagen DNeasy Blood Extraction Kit.

The library was made by the immunoSEQ multiplex PCR assay. For the multiplex PCR, a mixture combining 60 forward primers for TCR Vbeta segments and 13 reverse primers for TCR Jbeta segments was used. The CDR3 region of rearranged TCR beta genes was amplified from genomic DNA by a multiplex PCR assay. The Illumina HiSeq System was used to sequence the amplified TCR beta libraries as 87-base-pair reads. On the authors' methods: A later analysis counted about 80 million unique TCR beta chains across the approximately 700 repertoires, and 10 million to 12 million of these chains were shared by at least two donors. Raw reads were error-corrected and collapsed into unique sequences with a nearest-neighbor algorithm that merged closely related sequences to remove PCR and sequencing errors. To assign V, D and J gene segments, CDR3 sequences were aligned to IMGT reference sequences. For a sequence to be retained, a match of at least six nucleotides was required to both a V gene segment and a J gene segment. A rearrangement counted as productive if the CDR3 had no stop codons and remained in frame with V and J, and every other rearrangement counted as non-productive. Following IMGT convention, CDR3 was defined as the stretch from the second conserved V-encoded cysteine up to the conserved J-encoded phenylalanine. Sequences without an unambiguous match to a single V gene segment were excluded from the earlier analysis of a few hundred of the donors. An earlier analysis of about 600 of the donors called V segments functional above 56.7% productive rearrangements and segregating when the between-donor standard deviation exceeded 5%. A statistical classification framework was built to diagnose cytomegalovirus status from the catalog of TCR beta chain sequences. V and J gene assignment, in a later analysis, came from comparing TCR nucleotide sequences with IMGT/GENE-DB human TR gene sequences. In a later analysis, CDR3 sequences and most-parsimonious VDJ recombination scenarios were assigned using the TCRdist pipeline. In a later analysis, each TCR beta chain was defined by its CDR3 amino acid sequence together with its V-gene family, and reads lacking a unique V-gene family were excluded. To address suspected cross-contamination and a sequencing artifact, a later analysis removed over 500 highly shared, low-generation-probability nucleotide sequences. For each public chain, a later analysis derived a clonal expansion index from normalized ranks of inferred template counts within each repertoire. Generation probabilities in a later analysis came from a VDJ recombination model fitted to out-of-frame rearrangements, and those results were checked against IGoR. A later analysis scored TCR-TCR, TCR-HLA and TCR-CMV co-occurrence with hypergeometric tests, applying a repertoire-size bias correction to TCR pairs. In a later analysis, false discovery rates were estimated by permuting HLA or CMV assignments 20 times. In a later analysis, co-occurring TCRs were grouped with DBSCAN, and TCRdist sequence similarity was added when clustering was performed within HLA-allele-positive subsets. Repertoires with fewer than 30,000 or more than 120,000 public chains were left out of co-occurrence clustering, as were about five repertoires with anomalous nucleotide sharing. TCRdb holds this immuneACCESS table with in-frame rearrangements only. Some clones are missing; in checked studies, unresolved V genes explain under half, and the rest has no known cause. The V and J calls and clone size are taken from that table; D and trimming were inferred from the DNA. The sample includes around 150,000 clones, with approximately 84% observed a single time. Approximately 6.8% of the sample rests with the top ten.

The sample comes from a study of cytomegalovirus exposure and HLA in healthy donors listed by TCRdb under 2017. Study-level background: An earlier analysis of some 550 of the donors reported 250 to 350 Gb of sequence data and some 100 million unique TCR beta sequences from 190 million or so T cells. An early release covering over 500 HLA-typed donors comprised about 310 gigabases of sequencing data and approximately 80 million unique TCR sequences. Among the approximately 420 genotyped donors, around 81% belonged to the genetic ancestry cluster associated with self-reported Caucasian donors. The study aimed to test whether cataloging public T cell receptors could reveal signatures of past pathogen exposure. The study profiled the T cell repertoires of 666 subjects by immunosequencing and related them to cytomegalovirus serostatus. In addition to the first cohort of approximately 670 subjects, a separate validation cohort of under 150 different subjects was used. To predict cytomegalovirus infection status, the study combined high-throughput TCR immunosequencing, statistical association of individual TCRs with disease status, and machine learning. To study patterns of TCR occurrence, a later analysis re-analyzed previously published TCR beta repertoires from around 660 donors and added high-resolution HLA genotyping. Rather than drawing on any new phenotypic data, the later analysis identified candidate immune exposures from TCR beta sequences and the way those sequences occurred across donors. In an earlier analysis of several hundred of the donors, high-throughput TCR beta sequencing was used to judge whether each TCR beta V gene segment behaved as functional or pseudogenic. Donor age, sex, ethnicity and CMV serostatus were compiled together with the repertoire data. A later genetic analysis used genome-wide SNP genotypes for about three fifths of the 666 donors, treating that subset as a discovery cohort. All discovery cohort repertoires had been generated on a single sequencing platform. Class I and class II HLA loci were covered by the typing at four-digit resolution. The number of donors typed differed by locus, with 629-630 for A, B, C, DRB1 and DQB1, about 500 for DQA1, some 570 for DPA1, and 400 to 490 for DPB1. Because of strong linkage in the cohort, five DR-DQ haplotypes were treated as single units for association and clustering. On average, 235,054 unique TCR beta nucleotide sequences were sequenced per donor among 350 to 400 genotyped donors of the cohort, with roughly 20% of those sequences being non-productive. The research as a whole found: V-gene and J-gene trimming of TCR beta chains was associated with a missense DCLRE1C variant in a later genetic analysis, and the association was replicated in an independent cohort. While some public TCRs were present in many individuals, most TCR sequences turned up only very rarely across donors. In a later analysis, TCR association rates were found to vary across HLA loci, with the most associated TCRs seen for DRB1 alleles and the fewest for HLA-C alleles. Compared with the roughly 710-donor mean, donors in an Asian-associated ancestry cluster had fewer N-insertions in productive TCRs, according to a later genetic analysis. CMV serostatus was the only immune exposure information available for the cohort. In vitro tests confirmed that a few of the cytomegalovirus-associated TCR beta chains recognize cytomegalovirus antigens. In a later analysis, about 17,000 TCR beta sequences were associated with specific HLA alleles at a false discovery rate of 0.05. Only TCR beta chains were sequenced in this cohort, and the absence of alpha or paired-chain data limited detectable features. Because the 87-base-pair reads could not distinguish some IMGT-functional V segments, including TRBV6-2 and TRBV6-3, those segments were excluded. Roughly uniform sequencing depth across donors was assumed in presence/absence analyses, although this assumption may not hold. A further reported finding was that TCR beta sequences accurately predicted the HLA-A and HLA-B alleles for most subjects in the first cohort. Most CMV-associated TCR beta chains appeared to be HLA-restricted in a later analysis, and the HLA associations seemed to be driven largely by CMV exposure. In an earlier analysis of about 600 of the donors, most TCR beta V segments appeared in productive rearrangements about 87% or about 30% of the time, broadly matching IMGT annotations. Because HLA typing was unavailable for some donors at each locus, only the typed subset was used in association tests. A cluster of highly shared sequence variants was judged likely to be a technical artifact of the sequencing pipeline. Because counts were too low, roughly 17 rarely observed V segments, including chromosome 9 orphons, were left out of the earlier analysis of 587 of the donors. In a later analysis, HLA-associated TCR beta chains showed more clonal expansion and lower generation probabilities than non-associated chains that were equally common. Cytomegalovirus status was reported to be diagnosed by the classifier with high specificity and sensitivity in both the original and validation cohorts. The study listed 150 to 200 TCR beta chains as associated with cytomegalovirus. Linkage disequilibrium might explain the correlated functional status among segregating V segments, but an unknown experimental factor could not be ruled out. When HLA alleles, especially DR and DQ, strongly co-occurred, TCR associations were difficult to assign to individual alleles. According to the authors, the approach could potentially be generalized to other disease states and immunological phenotypes. Several of the top co-occurrence clusters appeared to be linked to parvovirus B19, influenza, CMV and Epstein-Barr virus, according to a later analysis.

In this chain, TRBV4-2 is recombined with TRBJ2-3; the junction holds 13 bases that match TRBD2. The receptor's source is a male donor in good health and CMV-seropositive. The specimen sequenced was PBMCs. Here is the DNA: TGTGCCAGCAGAGAGGGGACTAGCGGGACGGCGCAGTATTTT. This yields the protein CASREGTSGTAQYF.